This is a list of T cell receptor beta chains from one sample in a study of blood T cells in healthy people across ages. One entry per CDR3 protein results from TCRdb running MiXCR on the 5' RACE reads. The data contain some 760,000 distinct CDR3 sequences, approximately 25% of them singletons. The same sample was also used in a study of T cells of mothers and their children.

Sequencing was done on a sample of blood. These receptor sequences come from a boy under 18 in good health. CDR3s include the opening cysteine and the closing phenylalanine or tryptophan. The order of the fields is D gene, CDR3 length, V gene, J gene, clone size, CDR3 DNA, CDR3 protein. D genes are given only for firm matches. Clone sizes are given selectively: once, few, many, or a class where the clone is expanded.

-	15	TRBV12-3/TRBV12-4	TRBJ2-7	-	TGTGCCAGCAGTTTTTCCCCAGGGAGCTCCTACGAGCAGTACTTC	CASSFSPGSSYEQYF
-	13	TRBV27	TRBJ2-7	few	TGTGCCAGCAGTTTTTCCGGGGGGCGCGAGCAGTACTTC	CASSFSGGREQYF
-	14	TRBV7-2	TRBJ2-5	many	TGTGCCAGCAGCTTAGAGGCGGGGCGTGAGACCCAGTACTTC	CASSLEAGRETQYF
-	15	TRBV7-9	TRBJ1-6	few	TGTGCCAGCAGCTCGAGACAAGGCGGCAATTCACCCCTCCACTTT	CASSSRQGGNSPLHF
-	15	TRBV25-1	TRBJ2-7	-	TGTGCCAGCAGTGAAATGCCCTTTGGACCCTACGAGCAGTACTTC	CASSEMPFGPYEQYF
TRBD1	15	TRBV11-2	TRBJ2-7	few	TGTGCCAGCAGCCAATCAGGGGGTTTTCTCTACGAGCAGTACTTC	CASSQSGGFLYEQYF
TRBD1	16	TRBV5-6	TRBJ2-5	-	TGTGCCAGCAGCTCCCGCCCGGGACAGGGTCAAGAGACCCGGTACTTC	CASSSRPGQGQETRYF
-	14	TRBV6-6	TRBJ2-7	few	TGTGCCAGCAGGGCCCGGGACAACTCGGGGGAGCAGTACTTC	CASRARDNSGEQYF
-	14	TRBV6-6	TRBJ1-1	few	TGTGCCAGCAGTTTGATGGTGTCGAACACTGAAGCTTTCTTT	CASSLMVSNTEAFF
-	13	TRBV20-1	TRBJ1-6	few	TGCAGTGCAAAACAGGGATGGAATTCACCCCTCCACTTT	CSAKQGWNSPLHF
-	15	TRBV6-5	TRBJ1-2	-	TGTGCCAGCAGTTACTCATGGCAGCACAAGTATGGCTACACCTTC	CASSYSWQHKYGYTF
TRBD2	16	TRBV4-1	TRBJ2-2	few	TGCGCCAGCAGCCACATTCTGGGACTATACACCGGGGAGCTGTTTTTT	CASSHILGLYTGELFF
-	13	TRBV29-1	TRBJ2-6	few	TGCAGCGTACGATCTGACGGGGCCAACGTCCTGACTTTC	CSVRSDGANVLTF
TRBD1	14	TRBV7-6	TRBJ1-4	few	TGTGCCAGCGCCTCCGGGACAGAGAGAGAAAAACTGTTTTTT	CASASGTEREKLFF
-	15	TRBV7-9	TRBJ2-1	-	TGTGCCAGCAGCTTAGAGAGACTAGGCTACAATGAGCAGTTCTTC	CASSLERLGYNEQFF
-	16	TRBV4-1	TRBJ2-7	few	TGTGCCAGCAGCCAGGGGGCTAGCGGAGTCTCCTACGAGCAGTACTTC	CASSQGASGVSYEQYF
-	15	TRBV5-1	TRBJ2-5	-	TGCGCCAGCAGCTTGGCCAAGGGGGAGCCGGAGACCCAGTACTTC	CASSLAKGEPETQYF
TRBD1	13	TRBV12-3/TRBV12-4	TRBJ1-2	-	TGTGCCAGCACCTCCAGGGGGATGGGGGGCTACACCTTC	CASTSRGMGGYTF
-	15	TRBV7-2	TRBJ2-5	-	TGTGCCAGCAGCCCCACATCCGGGGCCGGAGAGACCCGGTACTTC	CASSPTSGAGETRYF
TRBD2	15	TRBV20-1	TRBJ2-7	-	TGCAGTGCCCTGGGACTAGCGGGGCCTTACTACGAGCAGTACTTC	CSALGLAGPYYEQYF
TRBD1	14	TRBV5-6	TRBJ1-2	-	TGTGCCAGCACCGGGACAGCAGATAACTATGGCTACACCTTC	CASTGTADNYGYTF
-	13	TRBV20-1	TRBJ2-5	-	TGCAGTAATCAACGAGCGGATCGGGAGACCCAGTACTTC	CSNQRADRETQYF
TRBD2	14	TRBV28	TRBJ2-7	-	TGTGCCAGCAGTTCCCGGGGGGGTGTGTACGAGCAGTACTTC	CASSSRGGVYEQYF
-	19	TRBV7-3	TRBJ1-2	-	TGTGCCAGCAGCTTAGCTCAGGGTTTAGTTGGCTTCGCTAACTATGGCTACACCTTC	CASSLAQGLVGFANYGYTF
-	17	TRBV7-6	TRBJ2-2	few	TGTGCCAGCAGCTTCCCCACCAGGGCTCCGAGCACCGGGGAGCTGTTTTTT	CASSFPTRAPSTGELFF
-	14	TRBV29-1	TRBJ2-3	-	TGCAGCGTTGAGAAGCGGCTCGACACAGATACGCAGTATTTT	CSVEKRLDTDTQYF
-	11	TRBV10-3	TRBJ2-1	few	TGTGCCATCACAGTGGGAAAAGAGCAGTTCTTC	CAITVGKEQFF
TRBD2	12	TRBV20-1	TRBJ2-1	few	TGCAGTGTCCCTAGCGGTTACAATGAGCAGTTCTTC	CSVPSGYNEQFF
-	13	TRBV7-2	TRBJ1-2	few	TGTGCCAGCAGCCCCCTGGGGGGATATGGCTACACCTTC	CASSPLGGYGYTF
-	16	TRBV7-8	TRBJ2-3	few	TGTGCCAGCAGCTTTGACGGACAGCCCTTTGGGGATACGCAGTATTTT	CASSFDGQPFGDTQYF
TRBD1	15	TRBV6-1	TRBJ2-4	few	TGTGCCAGCAGTGAAACAGGGGTGGTCAAAAACATTCAGTACTTC	CASSETGVVKNIQYF
TRBD2	14	TRBV7-2	TRBJ2-1	-	TGTGCCAGCAGCTTTACGGGAGGTCTGGATGAGCAGTTCTTC	CASSFTGGLDEQFF
TRBD2	15	TRBV10-3	TRBJ2-4	-	TGTGCCATCAGTGGGGGGGGTGCGGCCAAAAACATTCAGTACTTC	CAISGGGAAKNIQYF
-	13	TRBV4-1	TRBJ1-1	-	TGCGCCAGCAGCCAAGATCCAGTCACTGAAGCTTTCTTT	CASSQDPVTEAFF
-	14	TRBV9	TRBJ2-5	-	TGTGCCAGCAGCGCGAAGGACAGTTACGAGACCCAGTACTTC	CASSAKDSYETQYF
-	12	TRBV29-1	TRBJ2-7	few	TGCAGCCATATGACCGATTCCTACGAGCAGTACTTC	CSHMTDSYEQYF
-	14	TRBV18	TRBJ2-5	-	TGTGCCAGCTCACCACAGGTGTACCAAGAGACCCAGTACTTC	CASSPQVYQETQYF
TRBD2	16	TRBV3-1	TRBJ2-2	-	TGTGCCAGCAGCCACCTAGCGGGAGGGCCCTCCGGGGAGCTGTTTTTT	CASSHLAGGPSGELFF
-	15	TRBV20-1	TRBJ2-3	-	TGCAGCGCACTGGGGGCTGGGTTTGGAGGTTATACGCAGTATTTT	CSALGAGFGGYTQYF
TRBD2	14	TRBV19	TRBJ2-3	-	TGTGCCGGTAGCCCGGGGGGTAGTACAGATACGCAGTATTTT	CAGSPGGSTDTQYF
TRBD2	16	TRBV7-2	TRBJ2-5	few	TGTGCCAGCAGCTACAATAGCGGGGGGGCTCAAGAGACCCAGTACTTC	CASSYNSGGAQETQYF
-	15	TRBV29-1	TRBJ1-1	-	TGCAGCGTGGGTGAGGTAGACGTGTATAACACTGAAGCTTTCTTT	CSVGEVDVYNTEAFF
-	12	TRBV11-1	TRBJ1-3	few	TGTGCCAGCAGCTCGGATGGAAACACCATATATTTT	CASSSDGNTIYF
TRBD2	17	TRBV12-3/TRBV12-4	TRBJ2-6	-	TGTGCCAGCAGTCCCCCGGGACTAGCGTCTGGGGCCAACGTCCTGACTTTC	CASSPPGLASGANVLTF
-	12	TRBV29-1	TRBJ2-7	many	TGCAGCGTTGAAGTTGGTGGACACGAGCAGTACTTC	CSVEVGGHEQYF
-	14	TRBV5-1	TRBJ2-5	few	TGCGCCAGCAGCCTCTTTACACTCCAAGAGACCCAGTACTTC	CASSLFTLQETQYF
TRBD2	14	TRBV29-1	TRBJ2-1	-	TGCAGCGTTACCGGGACTAGCGAGTACAATGAGCAGTTCTTC	CSVTGTSEYNEQFF
TRBD2	16	TRBV7-9	TRBJ2-7	-	TGTGCCAGCAGCTTAGTATTTGCGGGAGGGTTGTACGAGCAGTACTTC	CASSLVFAGGLYEQYF
-	13	TRBV4-1	TRBJ2-7	-	TGCGCCAGCTCAGGCGGGAATCCGTACGAGCAGTACTTC	CASSGGNPYEQYF
TRBD2	16	TRBV6-5	TRBJ2-1	-	TGTGCCAGCAGTTACGTGATAGCGGGGGACTACAATGAGCAGTTCTTC	CASSYVIAGDYNEQFF